The 21 T cell receptor beta chains presented below share a single source sample, sequenced in a study of shared clonotypes between healthy human individuals. Assay used: immunoSEQ multiplex PCR; TCRdb lists only in-frame clones, some missing. The sample holds over a million clones, roughly 75% seen once. The sample was memory CD4+ T cells sorted from blood. Subset here: CD45RA-negative fraction. The receptors come from a man younger than 35 in good health.

This clone has a handful of counts. This chain links TRBV21-1 with TRBJ1-4; the D segment call TRBD1 is taken from the table without a DNA check. TRBV21-1 is a pseudogene locus. The CDR3 length is 16 residues. CDR3 nucleotides: TGTGCCAGCAGCAAAGTTCGTCAGGGGGCCGAAGAAAAACTGTTTTTT. This gives the protein CASSKVRQGAEEKLFF.

The J gene is TRBJ2-6, the V gene TRBV29-1; 12 bases fit TRBD1. The germline V gene has CDR1 SQVTM and CDR2 ANQGSEA. The CDR3 has 16 amino acids. V was clipped by 6 bases and J by 1 base; unmatched bases: 4. The chain's CDR3 is CSVGQGALSGANVLTF. DNA of the CDR3: TGCAGCGTGGGACAGGGGGCCCTATCTGGGGCCAACGTCCTGACTTTC.

Of note for this clone: Other nucleotide sequences in the sample specify the same CDR3. The chain links TRBV28 to TRBJ1-2; D uncertain. The CDR3 length is 13 residues. Trimming pared 3 bases from V and 5 bases from J, leaving 10 bases between. CDR1 is MDHEN, CDR2 SYDVKM, per germline. The CDR3 loop is CASSLSRAYGYTF. CDR3 sequence (DNA): TGTGCCAGCAGTTTGTCTCGCGCTTATGGCTACACCTTC.

This chain joins TRBV4-3 and TRBJ2-5; the D gene is possibly TRBD1 (6 bases). The CDR3 runs 13 residues. CDR1 LGHNA and CDR2 YSLEER come from the germline V gene. Trimming pared 4 bases from V and 4 bases from J, leaving 10 bases between. The CDR3 DNA follows: TGCGCCAGCAGCCGGGGGCACGGAGAGACCCAGTACTTC. Its translation is CASSRGHGETQYF.

This clone has more than one count but fewer than ten. Other DNA sequences in this sample translate to the same CDR3. The chain joins TRBV7-2 to TRBJ2-2, with 11 bases identical to TRBD2. Germline V gene lookup returns CDR1 SGHTA and CDR2 FQGNSA. This CDR3 is built from 17 residues. V dropped 5 bases and J dropped 5; count of bases not matched to a gene: 10. In nucleotides, the CDR3 is TGTGCCAGCAGCCCCCCGGGGCTAGCGGGAGGTACCGGGGAGCTGTTTTTT. This gives the protein CASSPPGLAGGTGELFF.

The chain uses TRBV16 and TRBJ2-2, with a tentative D call TRBD2 (6 bases). From germline, CDR1 is KGHSY and CDR2 FQNENV. Deletions cut 4 bases from V and 7 bases from J, with 16 bases between. There are 15 residues in the CDR3. The CDR3 nucleotides read TGTGCCAGCAGCCTGGGCGCGGGGAGCGTCGGGGAGCTGTTTTTT. Protein product: CASSLGAGSVGELFF.

With respect to this clone: The identical CDR3 is also encoded by other nucleotide sequences in the sample. The chain links TRBV9 to TRBJ2-3; D not resolved. Trimming shortened V by 0 bases and J by 4 bases, and 3 bases separated the two germline ends. The CDR3 is 12 amino acids. CDR1 and CDR2 (germline): SGDLS, YYNGEE. CDR3 loop: CASSVASDTQYF. DNA for the CDR3: TGTGCCAGCAGCGTAGCGTCAGATACGCAGTATTTT. Full variable domain (remainder filled in from reference TRBV9 and TRBJ2-3): DSGVTQTPKHLITATGQRVTLRCSPRSGDLSVYWYQQSLDQGLQFLIQYYNGEERAKGNILERFSAQQFPDLHSELNLSSLELGDSALYFCASSVASDTQYFGPGTRLTVL.

The V gene is TRBV5-5, the J gene TRBJ2-1, with a possible D match to TRBD2 (6 bases). The CDR3 length is 16 residues. V was trimmed by 3 bases and J by 10 bases, leaving 23 bases between them. Germline V gene data show CDR1 as SGHKS and CDR2 as YYEKEE (reference sequence). The CDR3 DNA is TGTGCCAGCAGCTCACCGGGACGGGGGTCCTTTGGGGAGCAGTTCTTC. Translated: CASSSPGRGSFGEQFF. Drawing the rest from reference TRBV5-5 and TRBJ2-1, the complete variable domain is DAGVTQSPTHLIKTRGQQVTLRCSPISGHKSVSWYQQVLGQGPQFIFQYYEKEERGRGNFPDRFSARQFPNYSSELNVNALLLGDSALYLCASSSPGRGSFGEQFFGPGTRLTVL.

This clone was seen repeatedly, ten times or more. The gene calls are TRBV19 and TRBJ2-7, with D maybe TRBD1 (5 bases). V dropped 5 bases and J dropped 6 bases, with 14 bases sitting between them. This CDR3 is built from 13 residues. Germline-derived CDR1 and CDR2 are LNHDA and SQIVND (reference sequence). The CDR3 DNA is TGTGCCAGTAGTGCCTTACAGGTTTCCGAGCAGTACTTC. This translates into CASSALQVSEQYF.

The chain links TRBV19 to TRBJ1-1, with 10 bases lining up with TRBD1. V shed 7 bases and J 3 bases; nucleotides not matched to a gene: 8. Germline V CDR1 and CDR2: LNHDA, SQIVND (reference sequence). The CDR3 consists of 15 residues. The CDR3 DNA reads as TGTGCCAGTACGCTCGGGACAGGGGTGTACACTGAAGCTTTCTTT. This translates into CASTLGTGVYTEAFF.

The chain joins TRBV27 to TRBJ2-3, with unresolved D. This CDR3 region has 13 residues. Trimming pared 7 bases from V and 2 bases from J, leaving 10 bases between. Germline V gene data show CDR1 as MNHEY and CDR2 as SMNVEV (reference sequence). For the CDR3, the DNA is TGTGCCAGCATGAGCCAGGACACAGATACGCAGTATTTT. Protein sequence: CASMSQDTDTQYF.

The chain combines TRBV7-2 with TRBJ2-1, with 12 positions matching TRBD1. CDR1 is SGHTA, CDR2 FQGNSA, per germline. With V trimmed by 5 bases and J by 6 bases, 5 bases remained unmatched. CDR3 length: 15 amino acids. CDR3 nucleotide sequence: TGTGCCAGCAGCCTCCCGGGACAGGGGGCCAATGAGCAGTTCTTC. Residues: CASSLPGQGANEQFF. The whole variable domain, filled in from reference TRBV7-2 and TRBJ2-1, reads GAGVSQSPSNKVTEKGKDVELRCDPISGHTALYWYRQSLGQGLEFLIYFQGNSAPDKSGLPSDRFSAERTGGSVSTLTIQRTQQEDSAVYLCASSLPGQGANEQFFGPGTRLTVL.

The V and J genes are TRBV5-1 and TRBJ2-5, with TRBD1 matching over 9 bases. CDR3 size: 15 residues. The germline V gene has CDR1 SGHRS and CDR2 YFSETQ. J was trimmed by 0 bases and V by 3 bases; bases with no gene match: 3. CDR3 coding DNA: TGCGCCAGCAGCTCCGGGACAGGGAACCAAGAGACCCAGTACTTC. Translated, it gives CASSSGTGNQETQYF. Together with reference TRBV5-1 and TRBJ2-5, the CDR3 gives the full variable domain: KAGVTQTPRYLIKTRGQQVTLSCSPISGHRSVSWYQQTPGQGLQFLFEYFSETQRNKGNFPGRFSGRQFSNSRSEMNVSTLELGDSALYLCASSSGTGNQETQYFGPGTRLLVL.

The J gene is TRBJ2-6, the V gene TRBV2; 12 nucleotides match TRBD2. The CDR3 length is 17 residues. The V gene's germline CDR1 is SNHLY and CDR2 FYNNEI. With 6 bases clipped from V and 2 bases from J, the junction kept 5 bases outside the gene matches. CDR3 bases: TGTGCCAGCAGGCCACTAGCGGGAGGCACTGGGGCCAACGTCCTGACTTTC. It codes for CASRPLAGGTGANVLTF.

The chain uses TRBV6-5 and TRBJ2-5; TRBD2 agrees at 8 bases. Germline values: CDR1 MNHEY, CDR2 SVGAGI. J was trimmed by 2 bases and V by 5 bases; bases with no gene match: 7. This CDR3 region has 15 residues. The CDR3 here is CASSRGGPGQETQYF. CDR3 coding DNA: TGTGCCAGCAGTCGCGGGGGGCCGGGACAAGAGACCCAGTACTTC.

The DNA of the CDR3 is TGTGCCAGAAGCTTGAAGAAGGGGGTTACGCCAGATACGCAGTATTTT. Amino acids: CARSLKKGVTPDTQYF. V usage is TRBV5-3 and J usage is TRBJ2-3; the D gene is possibly TRBD1 (6 bases). TRBV5-3 belongs to the ORF category, with a function that is uncertain. Trimming cost V 1 base and J 4 bases, with 16 bases left between them. The CDR3 has 16 residues.

This clone appeared a single time. Germline is not matched at one junction end, which may reflect a read error. The J gene is TRBJ2-1, the V gene TRBV6-1; D is unresolved. The CDR3 consists of 11 residues. The V gene's germline CDR1 is MNHNS and CDR2 SASEGT. The CDR3: CASRTYNEQFF. The CDR3 DNA reads TGTGCCAGCCGCACCTATAATGAGCAGTTCTTC.

To note about this clone: One end of the junction does not line up with germline, which may come from a read error. The V call is TRBV7-9, the J call TRBJ2-7, with a tentative D call TRBD2 (5 bases). The CDR3 is made up of 11 amino acids. CDR1 is SEHNR, CDR2 FQNEAQ, per germline (reference sequence). CDR3 coding DNA: TGTGCCAGCAGCTTAGCTGGGGAGACCAACTTC. It specifies CASSLAGETNF.

The chain combines TRBV5-6 with TRBJ2-7; 11 bases fit TRBD1. CDR3 size: 15 residues. The germline CDR1 and CDR2 sequences are SGHDT and YYEEEE. Trimming at V came to 4 bases and at J to 6 bases, leaving 9 bases not matched to a gene. The chain's CDR3 is CASSLPWTGGAEQYF. Written as DNA, the CDR3 is TGTGCCAGCAGCCTCCCCTGGACAGGGGGCGCCGAGCAGTACTTC.

The chain recombines TRBV28 with TRBJ2-2; no clear D gene. Trimming shortened V by 2 bases and J by 1 base, and 5 bases separated the two germline ends. This CDR3 is 14 amino acids long. Germline values: CDR1 MDHEN, CDR2 SYDVKM. CDR3 sequence (DNA): TGTGCCAGCAGTTTAGAAGAGAACACCGGGGAGCTGTTTTTT. Translation: CASSLEENTGELFF.

The chain combines TRBV7-2 with TRBJ2-7; TRBD2 matches at 7 bases. CDR1 is SGHTA, CDR2 FQGNSA, per germline. The trim removed 4 bases at V and 5 bases at J, leaving 8 bases unmatched. This CDR3 is built from 14 residues. The CDR3 here is CASSSRAGPNEQYF. CDR3 DNA: TGTGCCAGCAGCTCCCGAGCGGGACCTAACGAGCAGTACTTC.